The 30 T cell receptor beta chains in this list originate from one sample, sequenced in a study of T cell clonotyping in hematopoietic cell transplantation. Using immunoSEQ multiplex PCR, the repertoire was profiled, and TCRdb retains in-frame clones only, with some absent. The table includes roughly 49,000 clones, more than 75% detected once. The time point is: recipient sample about 28 days before transplant, after cytoreduction. Sequenced material: peripheral blood mononuclear cells, taken before stem cell transplant. The source of these receptors is a man in his 60s with biphenotypic leukemia. Some clones in this sample may be carry-over from other donors' samples.

The chain is built from TRBV7-3 and TRBJ1-1; D is unresolved. Germline CDR1 reads SGHTA; CDR2 reads FQGTGA. This CDR3 is built from 13 residues. V was trimmed by 5 bases and J by 1 base, leaving 8 bases between them. The DNA of the CDR3 is TGTGCCAGCAGCCGGGAGCCGAACACTGAAGCTTTCTTT. It is translated as CASSREPNTEAFF.

The chain employs TRBV7-2 and TRBJ2-7; 13 positions match TRBD2. The CDR3 runs 14 residues. V gave up 5 bases and J gave up 5 bases; unmatched junction bases: 3. Germline CDR1 reads SGHTA; CDR2 reads FQGNSA. CDR3 DNA: TGTGCCAGCAGCATCGGGACTAGCGGGAACGAGCAGTACTTC. This sequence encodes CASSIGTSGNEQYF.

The rearrangement links TRBV11-2 to TRBJ1-1; 7 bases map to TRBD1. This CDR3 has 13 amino acids. Germline trimming cut 4 bases from V and 8 bases from J; bases unmatched to any gene: 7. Germline assignment: CDR1 SGHAT and CDR2 FQNNGV. CDR3 DNA sequence: TGTGCCAGCAGCTCGGGCGGACAGGTCGAAGCTTTCTTT. This gives the protein CASSSGGQVEAFF.

The gene calls are TRBV2 and TRBJ2-7; 9 bases are shared with TRBD1. The junction had 4 bases not matched to a gene; V was cut back by 2 bases and J by 2 bases. Looked up from germline, CDR1 is SNHLY and CDR2 is FYNNEI. The CDR3 consists of 15 residues. The CDR3 bases are TGTGCCAGCAGTGAAAGGGACAGGGCGCCCTACGAGCAGTACTTC. Residues: CASSERDRAPYEQYF.

V gene TRBV7-6 combines with J gene TRBJ2-2; unclear D gene. CDR3 size: 11 residues. Trimming removed 5 bases from V and 5 bases from J, with 3 bases in between. Germline CDR1 and CDR2: SGHVS and FNYEAQ. Written as DNA, the CDR3 is TGTGCCAGCAGCGGGACCGGGGAGCTGTTTTTT. It codes for CASSGTGELFF.

The chain uses TRBV28 and TRBJ2-1; D unresolved. Trimming left V 5 bases short and J 5 bases short, with 13 bases between. In germline, CDR1 is MDHEN, CDR2 SYDVKM. The CDR3 loop spans 14 amino acids. In nucleotides, the CDR3 is TGTGCCAGCAGTGACCTAGACCGAGACAATGAGCAGTTCTTC. This encodes CASSDLDRDNEQFF.

The gene calls are TRBV4-1 and TRBJ1-5; D call uncertain. This CDR3 comprises 13 residues. Germline V gene data show CDR1 as MGHRA and CDR2 as YSYEKL. Trimming removed 6 bases at V and 3 bases at J, with 9 bases between. CDR3 protein: CASSRRLNQPQHF. CDR3 DNA sequence: TGCGCCAGCAGTAGACGCCTCAATCAGCCCCAGCATTTT.

V gene TRBV14 combines with J gene TRBJ1-2, with a tentative D call TRBD1 (5 bases). CDR3 length equals 19 residues. V shed 0 bases and J shed 6 bases, with 26 bases lying between them. Per germline, CDR1 SGHDN and CDR2 FVKESK. CDR3: CASSQDRRRTTLYEDGYTF. The DNA for the CDR3 is TGTGCCAGCAGCCAAGATAGAAGGAGGACAACCCTCTACGAGGATGGCTACACCTTC.

The CDR3 protein is CASGLVPAGGPGELFF. DNA of the CDR3: TGTGCTAGTGGTTTGGTTCCGGCGGGAGGCCCCGGGGAGCTGTTTTTT. The chain carries TRBV12-5 and TRBJ2-2, with TRBD2 matching over 8 bases. Germline V CDR1 and CDR2: LGHNT, FRNRAP. The junction had 6 bases not matched to a gene; V was cut back by 0 bases and J by 6 bases. The CDR3 spans 16 residues.

The V and J genes are TRBV28 and TRBJ1-5, with 7 bases lining up with TRBD1. The CDR3 is 14 amino acids. V dropped 4 bases and J dropped 6; count of bases not matched to a gene: 6. The V gene's germline CDR1 is MDHEN and CDR2 SYDVKM. The CDR3 DNA reads TGTGCCAGCAGTTCGAATTACAGGGGTCAGCCCCAGCATTTT. It encodes CASSSNYRGQPQHF.

The chain links TRBV6-5 to TRBJ2-7, with D perhaps matching TRBD1 or TRBD2 (5 bases each). This CDR3 comprises 14 residues. Germline V gives CDR1 MNHEY, CDR2 SVGAGI. V lost 5 bases and J lost 4, with 15 bases in between. CDR3 sequence (DNA): TGTGCCAGCAGTGAGGGGACGGCGGAGTACGAGCAGTACTTC. Encoded protein: CASSEGTAEYEQYF.

This clone has just a few counts. The chain carries TRBV2 and TRBJ1-5, with TRBD1 identical over 7 bases. V gave up 6 bases and J gave up 0 bases; unmatched junction bases: 2. In germline, CDR1 is SNHLY, CDR2 FYNNEI. CDR3 length: 14 amino acids. The CDR3 is CASRTGISNQPQHF. The DNA for the CDR3 is TGTGCCAGCAGGACAGGGATTAGCAATCAGCCCCAGCATTTT.

The CDR3 spells CATLQLYYGYTF. The CDR3 bases are TGTGCCACCTTACAGTTATACTATGGCTACACCTTC. The V and J genes are TRBV28 and TRBJ1-2; D is unclear. The CDR3 consists of 12 residues. V was clipped by 10 bases and J by 3 bases, with 12 bases between them. Germline V gene sequence: CDR1 MDHEN, CDR2 SYDVKM.

The chain links TRBV4-3 to TRBJ1-1; the D is unclear. V lost 6 bases, J lost 4 bases, and 15 bases lay in between. This CDR3 contains 14 residues. The germline V gene encodes CDR1 LGHNA and CDR2 YSLEER. The chain's CDR3 is CASRDATWSTEAFF. The CDR3, as DNA: TGCGCCAGCAGGGACGCCACTTGGAGCACTGAAGCTTTCTTT.

The CDR3, as DNA: TGCGCCAGCAGTTCCGGACTGTACAATGAGCAGTTCTTC. Its protein product is CASSSGLYNEQFF. J is TRBJ2-1 and V is TRBV5-1; TRBD2 is a possible D gene (5 bases). From germline, CDR1 is SGHRS and CDR2 YFSETQ. The CDR3 length is 13 residues. V was shortened by 5 bases and J by 4 bases, with 10 bases between the two germline ends.

V and J are TRBV6-1 and TRBJ1-4; D remains ambiguous. CDR3 length: 15 amino acids. Germline CDR1 is MNHNS and CDR2 is SASEGT. V gave up 1 base and J gave up 4 bases, with 10 bases separating them. The CDR3 DNA follows: TGTGCCAGCAGTGAAGGGACCGTTCTTAATGAAAAACTGTTTTTT. Amino acids: CASSEGTVLNEKLFF.

This chain joins TRBV29-1 and TRBJ2-2; D is possibly TRBD1 (5 bases). Trimming pared 4 bases from V and 1 base from J, leaving 16 bases between. CDR1 is SQVTM and CDR2 is ANQGSEA in the germline V gene. The CDR3 covers 16 residues. The DNA of the CDR3 is TGCAGCGTTGTGGGATGGCAGGGAATGAACACCGGGGAGCTGTTTTTT. The encoded protein is CSVVGWQGMNTGELFF.

This chain uses TRBV27 with TRBJ2-3; D possibly corresponds to TRBD2 (6 bases). Germline V gene data show CDR1 as MNHEY and CDR2 as SMNVEV (reference sequence). The V end was cut by 5 bases, the J end by 1 base, with 13 bases between. The CDR3 is 15 residues long. CDR3 residues: CASSVSGGGTDTQYF. CDR3 coding DNA: TGTGCCAGCAGTGTTAGCGGAGGGGGCACAGATACGCAGTATTTT.

This chain links TRBV30 with TRBJ1-2, with 7 bases lining up with TRBD1. Germline V gives CDR1 GTSNPN, CDR2 SVGIG (reference sequence). V lost 2 bases, J lost 4 bases, and 4 bases stayed unmatched. There are 13 residues in the CDR3. The CDR3 coding sequence is TGTGCCTGGAGTAACAGGGGTGGCTATGGCTACACCTTC. Protein sequence: CAWSNRGGYGYTF.

The chain is built from TRBV4-1 and TRBJ1-4; 7 nucleotides align to TRBD1. J gave up 2 bases and V 2 bases, and 5 bases lay outside the gene matches. Germline CDR1 MGHRA, CDR2 YSYEKL. CDR3 length equals 16 residues. CDR3 in amino acids: CASSQMTGTTNEKLFF. Written as DNA, the CDR3 is TGCGCCAGCAGCCAAATGACAGGGACGACTAATGAAAAACTGTTTTTT.

The chain carries TRBV10-3 and TRBJ1-3; D possibly corresponds to TRBD1 (6 bases). The CDR3 has 17 amino acids. V gave up 0 bases and J gave up 3 bases, with 15 bases separating them. From germline, CDR1 is ENHRY and CDR2 SYGVKD. The chain's CDR3 is CAISESTGAGSGNTIYF. The DNA for the CDR3 is TGTGCCATCAGTGAGTCGACAGGCGCAGGGAGTGGAAACACCATATATTTT.

The chain has TRBV18 and TRBJ1-4; TRBD1 might be the D (5 bases). V shed 9 bases and J shed 7 bases, with 15 bases lying between them. CDR1 is KGHSH and CDR2 is LQKENI in the germline V gene. This CDR3 contains 13 residues. CDR3 amino acids: CASQQGIGEKLFF. DNA of the CDR3: TGTGCCAGTCAGCAGGGTATCGGTGAAAAACTGTTTTTT.

The V call is TRBV27, the J call TRBJ2-3, with unresolved D. Looked up from germline, CDR1 is MNHEY and CDR2 is SMNVEV (reference sequence). The V end was cut by 8 bases, the J end by 1 base, with 13 bases between. The CDR3 contains 14 residues. CDR3 residues: CASCHRLGTDTQYF. Written as DNA, the CDR3 is TGTGCCAGCTGCCATCGGCTGGGCACAGATACGCAGTATTTT.

The chain uses TRBV5-1 and TRBJ1-1; the match to TRBD1 covers 7 bases. The CDR3 is 14 residues long. Unmatched junction bases numbered 4, after V lost 4 bases and J lost 1 base. Germline CDR1 is SGHRS and CDR2 is YFSETQ. In DNA, the CDR3 is TGCGCCAGCAGCGGGACAGCAGAGAACACTGAAGCTTTCTTT. This translates into CASSGTAENTEAFF. Combining the CDR3 with reference TRBV5-1 and TRBJ1-1 gives the whole variable domain KAGVTQTPRYLIKTRGQQVTLSCSPISGHRSVSWYQQTPGQGLQFLFEYFSETQRNKGNFPGRFSGRQFSNSRSEMNVSTLELGDSALYLCASSGTAENTEAFFGQGTRLTVV.

The genes are TRBV7-3 and TRBJ2-3; D is undetermined. V was pared by 0 bases and J by 3 bases, with 10 bases between. The CDR3 loop spans 15 amino acids. Per the germline V gene, CDR1 is SGHTA and CDR2 is FQGTGA. In nucleotides, the CDR3 is TGTGCCAGCAGCTTAACTCACGACCCGACAGATACGCAGTATTTT. Translating gives CASSLTHDPTDTQYF.

The chain joins TRBV28 to TRBJ2-1; the D gene could be TRBD1 or TRBD2 (7 bases each). Per the germline V gene, CDR1 is MDHEN and CDR2 is SYDVKM. Trimming shortened V by 7 bases and J by 5 bases, and 21 bases separated the two germline ends. The CDR3 totals 16 residues. The CDR3 loop reads CASTQQGEGSHNEQFF. DNA of the CDR3: TGTGCCAGCACCCAGCAGGGGGAGGGCAGTCACAATGAGCAGTTCTTC.

The chain couples TRBV10-1 to TRBJ1-2, with D possibly being TRBD1 (5 bases). V was clipped by 5 bases and J by 4 bases, with 17 bases between them. The CDR3 spans 15 residues. CDR1 is WNHNN, CDR2 SYGVQD, per germline (reference sequence). The CDR3 loop reads CASSRDALPGYGYTF. The CDR3 coding sequence is TGCGCCAGCAGTAGGGACGCGCTCCCGGGCTATGGCTACACCTTC.

J is TRBJ1-1 and V is TRBV5-1; D is perhaps TRBD1 (5 bases). CDR1 SGHRS and CDR2 YFSETQ come from the germline V gene. Trimming shortened V by 4 bases and J by 8 bases, and 12 bases separated the two germline ends. The CDR3 is made up of 12 amino acids. In nucleotides, the CDR3 is TGCGCCAGCAGCCTCAAAGGGGTAGAAGCTTTCTTT. Its translation: CASSLKGVEAFF. Filled out from reference TRBV5-1 and TRBJ1-1, the complete variable domain reads KAGVTQTPRYLIKTRGQQVTLSCSPISGHRSVSWYQQTPGQGLQFLFEYFSETQRNKGNFPGRFSGRQFSNSRSEMNVSTLELGDSALYLCASSLKGVEAFFGQGTRLTVV.

This chain uses TRBV7-6 with TRBJ2-2; 10 bases map to TRBD1. V gave up 3 bases and J gave up 6 bases; unmatched junction bases: 4. This CDR3 is 15 amino acids long. Germline V gene sequence: CDR1 SGHVS, CDR2 FNYEAQ. CDR3 amino acids: CASSLGQGNAGELFF. CDR3 coding DNA: TGTGCCAGCAGCTTGGGACAGGGGAATGCCGGGGAGCTGTTTTTT.

The chain carries TRBV7-9 and TRBJ1-4; 7 bases are a match to TRBD1. Germline CDR1 is SEHNR and CDR2 is FQNEAQ (reference sequence). The CDR3 has 15 amino acids. V was clipped by 2 bases and J by 4 bases; unmatched bases: 4. The CDR3 here is CASSLRTGSNEKLFF. CDR3 sequence (DNA): TGTGCCAGCAGCTTACGGACAGGCAGTAATGAAAAACTGTTTTTT. Full variable domain (remainder filled in from reference TRBV7-9 and TRBJ1-4): DTGVSQNPRHKITKRGQNVTFRCDPISEHNRLYWYRQTLGQGPEFLTYFQNEAQLEKSRLLSDRFSAERPKGSFSTLEIQRTEQGDSAMYLCASSLRTGSNEKLFFGSGTQLSVL.